This T cell receptor (beta chain) comes out of a study of early T cells in non-severe SARS-CoV-2 infection. Study summary: Chains were not paired, and sequencing was done on bulk RNA from unsorted whole blood. Study-wide results and limits: Comparison of clonotypes with VDJdb favored anti-spike CD8 responses while missing private and CD4 specificities.

This clonotype was seen a few times. Its antigen is not known. Unique molecular identifiers tagged individual cDNA molecules. TCRdb recomputed calls from the 5' RACE reads with MiXCR, one row per CDR3 protein. The sample contains 85,000 to 90,000 distinct CDR3 sequences, approximately 15% of which appear only once. Losses at the gene ends were 3 bases for V and 1 base for J; bases not matched to a gene: 2. The CDR3 totals 14 residues. The chain combines TRBV12-3 or TRBV12-4 with TRBJ2-7; 8 bases fit TRBD1. The specimen was whole blood. The clonotype comes from an adult who was a healthcare worker with PCR-confirmed SARS-CoV-2 infection or an uninfected control (not recorded which). The CDR3, as DNA: TGTGCCAGCAGTTTTTGGGACAGGTCCTACGAGCAGTACTTC. Protein product: CASSFWDRSYEQYF.